This paragraph reports one T cell receptor beta chain. Data came from immunoSEQ multiplex PCR; TCRdb stores just in-frame clones and leaves some out. Of 75,000 to 100,000 clones detected, roughly 94% appear once; the ten largest clones hold 0.2% to 0.3%. From germline, CDR1 is SGHDT and CDR2 YYEEEE. This CDR3 has 15 amino acids. Trimming pared 6 bases from V and 3 bases from J, leaving 19 bases between. The data stem from a study of technical replicates of blood from a few donors. V usage is TRBV5-6 and J usage is TRBJ2-7; D may be TRBD1 (6 bases). The sequence was obtained from a human donor in good health. The sample comprised T cells isolated from PBMCs. The CDR3 sequence: CASIPPFGQSYEQYF. The CDR3 DNA reads as TGTGCCAGCATCCCACCCTTTGGACAGAGCTACGAGCAGTACTTC.